What follows are 28 T cell receptor beta chains derived from one specimen sequenced in a study of post-analysis software for immune sequencing data. Study-wide points: TRBV segments more frequent in patients than in controls numbered about 5 and included TRBV5-6, TRBV5-1 and TRBV20-1.

Included in the TCR beta cDNA libraries were unique molecular identifiers. TCRdb processed the PCR reads anew with MiXCR; each CDR3 protein has one entry. Of 500,000 to 600,000 distinct CDR3 sequences detected, about 40% appear once; the ten largest clones hold about 1.5%. Their antigens remain unidentified. Sequences were obtained from blood. These receptors were obtained from a girl under 18 with multiple sclerosis.

This clonotype was counted a few times. This chain uses TRBV5-5 with TRBJ1-1; D unclear. V was pared by 2 bases and J by 1 base, with 6 bases between. The CDR3 contains 13 residues. The V gene's germline CDR1 is SGHKS and CDR2 YYEKEE (reference sequence). This chain's CDR3 is CASSLWWNTEAFF. The CDR3 nucleotides read TGTGCCAGCAGCTTATGGTGGAACACTGAAGCTTTCTTT.

Only a few counts were recorded for this clonotype. The J gene is TRBJ2-1, the V gene TRBV10-3; 8 bases line up with TRBD2. The CDR3 sequence is 15 residues long. Per the germline V gene, CDR1 is ENHRY and CDR2 is SYGVKD. J lost 9 bases, V lost 3 bases, and 10 bases had no gene match. CDR3: CAISDMTSDRGEQFF. The CDR3 bases are TGTGCCATCAGTGACATGACTAGCGATCGGGGTGAGCAGTTCTTC.

The rearrangement uses TRBV7-6 and TRBJ2-5; D is unclear. The CDR3 has 15 amino acids. Trimming removed 5 bases at V and 5 bases at J, with 18 bases between. The germline CDR1 and CDR2 sequences are SGHVS and FNYEAQ. The CDR3 is CASSLEISFSETQYF. The CDR3 nucleotides read TGTGCCAGCAGCCTAGAGATTAGCTTTTCGGAGACCCAGTACTTC.

This clonotype appeared a few times. V is TRBV5-1 and J is TRBJ2-5; D is unresolved. Trimming stripped 3 bases from V and 2 bases from J, with 17 bases between. The germline V gene has CDR1 SGHRS and CDR2 YFSETQ. The CDR3 is 16 residues long. The CDR3 here is CASSSRTLGSQETQYF. In DNA, the CDR3 is TGCGCCAGCAGCTCCCGTACCTTAGGGTCTCAAGAGACCCAGTACTTC.

This clonotype was seen a few times. CDR3 residues: CASSRSGVANTGELFF. The CDR3 region has the DNA TGTGCCAGCAGTAGGTCAGGGGTCGCGAACACCGGGGAGCTGTTTTTT. This chain joins TRBV25-1 and TRBJ2-2; TRBD1 might be the D (6 bases). CDR3 length: 16 amino acids. Trimming took off 5 bases at V and 0 bases at J, with 13 bases between the two ends. The germline gives CDR1 MGHDK, CDR2 SYGVNS. Complete variable domain (other parts from reference TRBV25-1 and TRBJ2-2): EADIYQTPRYLVIGTGKKITLECSQTMGHDKMYWYQQDPGMELHLIHYSYGVNSTEKGDLSSESTVSRIRTEHFPLTLESARPSHTSQYLCASSRSGVANTGELFFGEGSRLTVL.

The V gene is TRBV5-1, the J gene TRBJ2-3, with D possibly matching TRBD2 (6 bases). Germline V gene sequence: CDR1 SGHRS, CDR2 YFSETQ. Trimming took 0 bases from V and 0 from J, leaving 17 bases between them. CDR3 length: 18 amino acids. In DNA form, the CDR3 reads TGCGCCAGCAGCTTGGATGTTTCAGCGGGTACGAGCACAGATACGCAGTATTTT. It translates to CASSLDVSAGTSTDTQYF.

The genes are TRBV7-9 and TRBJ1-1; D remains unclear. V was trimmed by 1 base and J by 3 bases, leaving 6 bases between them. The CDR3 runs to 13 residues. CDR1 and CDR2 from the germline V gene are SEHNR and FQNEAQ (reference sequence). As DNA, the CDR3 is TGTGCCAGCAGCTTAGAATGGGACACTGAAGCTTTCTTT. Protein sequence: CASSLEWDTEAFF.

The V call is TRBV5-1, the J call TRBJ2-3, with a possible D match to TRBD1 (7 bases). From germline, CDR1 is SGHRS and CDR2 YFSETQ. The CDR3 runs to 18 residues. Trimming removed 4 bases at V and 2 bases at J, with 23 bases between. CDR3 residues: CASSVAGQTPEYTDTQYF. The CDR3 bases are TGCGCCAGCAGCGTGGCGGGACAGACCCCCGAATACACAGATACGCAGTATTTT.

This chain joins TRBV11-2 and TRBJ2-3; possibly TRBD2 for D (7 bases). Germline loops: CDR1 SGHAT, CDR2 FQNNGV. The length of the CDR3 is 16 residues. The V and J ends lost 5 bases and 0 bases respectively, with 15 bases between them. The CDR3 protein is CASSQGTTSSTDTQYF. The CDR3 coding sequence is TGTGCCAGCAGCCAGGGGACTACCTCTAGCACAGATACGCAGTATTTT.

V gene TRBV3-1 combines with J gene TRBJ2-6; D is perhaps TRBD2 (6 bases). This CDR3 contains 16 residues. CDR1 LGHDT and CDR2 YNNKEL come from the germline V gene (reference sequence). V lost 1 base to trimming and J lost 1 base, with 8 bases between them. The CDR3 DNA is TGTGCCAGCAGCCAAGGTGGGACTTCTGGGGCCAACGTCCTGACTTTC. This encodes CASSQGGTSGANVLTF.

A few counts support this clonotype. The V call is TRBV5-1, the J call TRBJ1-2; D is unclear. Trimming shortened V by 4 bases and J by 5 bases, and 9 bases separated the two germline ends. CDR1 is SGHRS, CDR2 YFSETQ, per germline. This CDR3 has 12 amino acids. The CDR3 nucleotides are TGCGCCAGCAGCAATACGGGTTATGGCTACACCTTC. Protein sequence: CASSNTGYGYTF.

J is TRBJ2-7 and V is TRBV12-3 or TRBV12-4; unclear D gene. V was cut by 6 bases and J by 0 bases, with 12 bases left in between. There are 14 residues in the CDR3. The CDR3 sequence is CASSPLPDSYEQYF. The CDR3 DNA reads TGTGCCAGCAGCCCCCTGCCCGACTCCTACGAGCAGTACTTC.

The chain combines TRBV5-1 with TRBJ2-7; perhaps TRBD1 as D (6 bases). The DNA end lines up better with TRBJ2-5; the J call may be wrong. Per germline, CDR1 SGHRS and CDR2 YFSETQ. This CDR3 is built from 15 residues. CDR3 in amino acids: CASSLEGGTGETQYF. Here the CDR3 DNA reads TGCGCCAGCAGCTTGGAGGGTGGCACAGGGGAGACCCAGTACTTC.

This clonotype was observed a few times. The J gene is TRBJ2-3, the V gene TRBV7-6; 7 nucleotides match TRBD1. CDR1 is SGHVS, CDR2 FNYEAQ, per germline. The V segment lost 1 base and the J segment 5 bases; nucleotides outside the gene matches: 9. The CDR3 is 16 amino acids. CDR3 loop: CASSLVPGGTRDTQYF. For the CDR3, the DNA is TGTGCCAGCAGCTTAGTTCCAGGGGGTACAAGAGATACGCAGTATTTT.

This clonotype was picked up many times. The J gene is TRBJ2-7, the V gene TRBV12-3 or TRBV12-4; D is possibly TRBD1 (6 bases). V was trimmed by 6 bases and J by 2 bases, leaving 11 bases between them. The CDR3 extends over 13 amino acids. The CDR3 is CASSPGQPYEQYF. As DNA, the CDR3 is TGTGCCAGCAGCCCAGGACAGCCCTACGAGCAGTACTTC.

This clonotype showed up just a few times. This rearrangement joins TRBV29-1 to TRBJ2-3; D unclear. The CDR3 extends over 13 amino acids. Trimming took off 4 bases at V and 2 bases at J, with 10 bases between the two ends. The germline CDR1 and CDR2 sequences are SQVTM and ANQGSEA. The CDR3 spells CSVGSRFTDTQYF. As DNA, the CDR3 is TGCAGCGTTGGATCCAGATTCACAGATACGCAGTATTTT.

This sequence joins TRBV7-6 and TRBJ2-7; a possible D gene is TRBD2 (5 bases). This CDR3 is built from 15 residues. Trimming pared 1 base from V and 6 bases from J, leaving 16 bases between. CDR1 and CDR2 from the germline V gene are SGHVS and FNYEAQ. The DNA of the CDR3 is TGTGCCAGCAGCTTAGACGTGGGAGTTCTGGTCGAGCAGTACTTC. It codes for CASSLDVGVLVEQYF.

In DNA, the CDR3 is TGTGCCAGCAGCTCCGGGACTAGCGAAGGCACAGATACGCAGTATTTT. This translates into CASSSGTSEGTDTQYF. The chain combines TRBV11-3 with TRBJ2-3; TRBD2 aligns across 10 bases. The germline V gene has CDR1 SGHNT and CDR2 YENEEA. The CDR3 sequence is 16 residues long. The V segment lost 4 bases and the J segment 1 base; nucleotides outside the gene matches: 5.

This clonotype was found a few times. V usage is TRBV7-9 and J usage is TRBJ2-3, with 9 bases identical to TRBD1. V dropped 5 bases and J dropped 3; count of bases not matched to a gene: 6. CDR1 and CDR2 (germline): SEHNR, FQNEAQ (reference sequence). This CDR3 contains 15 residues. The CDR3 DNA reads as TGTGCCAGCAGCACCCGGGACAGGGTAACAGATACGCAGTATTTT. This gives the protein CASSTRDRVTDTQYF.

This clonotype was recorded a few times. V usage is TRBV20-1 and J usage is TRBJ2-4, with D possibly TRBD2 on 6 matching bases. In germline, CDR1 is DFQATT, CDR2 SNEGSKA (reference sequence). The CDR3 totals 18 residues. Deletions cut 6 bases from V and 4 bases from J, with 28 bases between. The CDR3 DNA is TGCAGTGCGGGGGGTGGCAGGGCCCCGCCGAATGAGAAAAACATTCAGTACTTC. Its translation: CSAGGGRAPPNEKNIQYF.

V gene TRBV4-1 combines with J gene TRBJ2-7; D is perhaps TRBD2 (5 bases). CDR1 is MGHRA, CDR2 YSYEKL, per germline. The CDR3 contains 15 residues. The ends were cut back, 0 bases at V and 2 bases at J, with 11 bases in the middle. In DNA form, the CDR3 reads TGCGCCAGCAGCCAAGATGGAAGGGAGACCTACGAGCAGTACTTC. Translation gives CASSQDGRETYEQYF.

V usage is TRBV2 and J usage is TRBJ2-7; D may correspond to TRBD1 or TRBD2 (6 bases each). Germline V CDR1 and CDR2: SNHLY, FYNNEI. The CDR3 loop spans 15 amino acids. V was clipped by 7 bases and J by 5 bases, with 21 bases between them. The DNA of the CDR3 is TGTGCCAGCAACCCCCAGTCCATCGGGGGCCACGAGCAGTACTTC. It is translated as CASNPQSIGGHEQYF.

The V call is TRBV5-1, the J call TRBJ2-5; 7 nucleotides align to TRBD1. Unmatched junction bases numbered 10, after V lost 6 bases and J lost 5 bases. The germline V gene has CDR1 SGHRS and CDR2 YFSETQ. CDR3 size: 14 residues. CDR3 bases: TGCGCCAGCATCCCGGGGACAGCTCAGGAGACCCAGTACTTC. Translation gives CASIPGTAQETQYF. The variable domain in full, with the rest retrieved from reference TRBV5-1 and TRBJ2-5, is KAGVTQTPRYLIKTRGQQVTLSCSPISGHRSVSWYQQTPGQGLQFLFEYFSETQRNKGNFPGRFSGRQFSNSRSEMNVSTLELGDSALYLCASIPGTAQETQYFGPGTRLLVL.

This clonotype has more than one count but fewer than ten. The gene calls are TRBV5-1 and TRBJ2-7, with 8 bases lining up with TRBD1. CDR1 is SGHRS, CDR2 YFSETQ, per germline. Unmatched junction bases numbered 3, after V lost 0 bases and J lost 7 bases. The CDR3 is made up of 13 amino acids. This CDR3 reads CASSLGQGREQYF. CDR3 coding DNA: TGCGCCAGCAGCTTGGGACAGGGGAGGGAGCAGTACTTC.

The chain recombines TRBV10-3 with TRBJ2-7, with 10 bases fitting TRBD1. The J segment lost 0 bases and the V segment lost 6 bases, leaving 5 bases of the junction unmatched. The germline V gene has CDR1 ENHRY and CDR2 SYGVKD. This CDR3 spans 15 amino acids. CDR3 loop: CAIRTGQGTSYEQYF. In nucleotides, the CDR3 is TGTGCCATCAGAACGGGACAGGGGACCTCCTACGAGCAGTACTTC.

The chain joins TRBV3-1 to TRBJ1-1; no clear D. V was cut by 4 bases and J by 0 bases, with 12 bases left in between. Germline V lookup: CDR1 LGHDT, CDR2 YNNKEL (reference sequence). The CDR3 spans 15 residues. The CDR3 region is CASSPVVRLNTEAFF. The CDR3 DNA is TGTGCCAGCAGCCCCGTGGTACGGTTGAACACTGAAGCTTTCTTT.

The chain uses TRBV2 and TRBJ1-5; D gene unclear. Germline values: CDR1 SNHLY, CDR2 FYNNEI. The CDR3 has 14 amino acids. Trimming removed 3 bases from V and 0 bases from J, with 6 bases in between. The chain's CDR3 is CASSDSYSNQPQHF. The CDR3 DNA reads TGTGCCAGCAGTGACAGCTATAGCAATCAGCCCCAGCATTTT.

The rearrangement uses TRBV20-1 and TRBJ2-7, with D tentatively TRBD2 (5 bases). Trimming cost V 4 bases and J 2 bases, with 12 bases left between them. This CDR3 has 13 amino acids. Germline V gene data show CDR1 as DFQATT and CDR2 as SNEGSKA (reference sequence). For the CDR3, the DNA is TGCAGTGCTAAGAGGGTGGACGCCTACGAGCAGTACTTC. Translation gives CSAKRVDAYEQYF.